This T cell receptor beta chain was identified during a study of CD8+ T cells in alopecia areata. Notes on the study in general: More clonal than normal scalp was lesional scalp, particularly alopecia totalis/universalis. Persistence of many expanded lesional clones was seen in scalp and blood during tofacitinib.

Treatment of the sample: oral pan-JAK inhibitor, 5-10 mg twice daily. It was from alopecia areata patients that lesional scalp punch biopsies and peripheral blood were collected. Notes on this clone: The antigen is unknown.

TCR sequencing used cDNA made by reverse transcription of extracted RNA. The assay was immunoSEQ multiplex PCR, and TCRdb's table has in-frame clones only and misses some. The data contain about 210,000 clones, less than 45% of them seen just once; the ten biggest clones take up 0.4% to 0.55%. The input for sequencing was CD4+ T cells sorted from blood, taken at approximately week 31, from a patient treated with tofacitinib. The origin of this receptor is a human donor with alopecia areata.

In DNA form, the CDR3 reads TGTGCCAGCTCACCACCGGCAAACTCCTACAATGAGCAGTTCTTC. This translates into CASSPPANSYNEQFF. The chain carries TRBV18 and TRBJ2-1, with D unresolved. This CDR3 has 15 residues. Trimming removed 0 bases at V and 0 bases at J, with 6 bases between. CDR1 is KGHSH, CDR2 LQKENI, per germline.